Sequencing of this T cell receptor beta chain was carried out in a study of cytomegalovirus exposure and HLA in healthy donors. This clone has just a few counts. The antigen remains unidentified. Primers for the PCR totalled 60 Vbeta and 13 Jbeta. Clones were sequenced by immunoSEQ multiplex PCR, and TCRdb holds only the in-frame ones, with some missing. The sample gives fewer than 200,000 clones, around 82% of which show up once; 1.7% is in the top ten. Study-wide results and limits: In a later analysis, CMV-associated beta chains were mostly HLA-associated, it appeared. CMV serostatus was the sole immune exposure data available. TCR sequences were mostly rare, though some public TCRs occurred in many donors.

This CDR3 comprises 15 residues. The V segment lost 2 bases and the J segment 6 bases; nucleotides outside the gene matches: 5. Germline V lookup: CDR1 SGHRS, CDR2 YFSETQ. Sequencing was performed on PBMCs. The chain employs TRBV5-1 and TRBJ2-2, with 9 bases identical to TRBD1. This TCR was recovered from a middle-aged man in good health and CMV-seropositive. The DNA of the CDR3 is TGCGCCAGCAGCTTAAGACAGGGGGACGCCGGGGAGCTGTTTTTT. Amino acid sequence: CASSLRQGDAGELFF.